This T cell receptor beta chain was recovered during a study of shared clonotypes between healthy human individuals. Overall study findings and caveats: Genetic and exposure-history diversity was limited by the few donors.

As originally analysed: Filtering was not the same, since immunoSEQ gave junction-only sequences without quality scores. Sequenced by immunoSEQ multiplex PCR; TCRdb stores in-frame clones only, minus some. V, J and clone size reflect that table, while D and trimming were determined from the DNA. The table includes some 1.5 million clones, 95% to 97% detected once. As for this clone: Its antigen is unidentified.

CDR3 length: 18 amino acids. The germline gives CDR1 MNHNS, CDR2 SASEGT. The V and J ends lost 2 bases and 2 bases respectively, with 18 bases between them. The sequenced sample was naive CD4+ T cells sorted from blood. As to subset: CD45RA+ positively selected. This receptor was taken from a man aged 25 to 45 in good health. The chain joins TRBV6-1 to TRBJ1-4, with D maybe TRBD1 (6 bases). The DNA for the CDR3 is TGTGCCAGCAGTGAACGGGGGGCGATCCGAACTACTAATGAAAAACTGTTTTTT. Amino acids: CASSERGAIRTTNEKLFF.